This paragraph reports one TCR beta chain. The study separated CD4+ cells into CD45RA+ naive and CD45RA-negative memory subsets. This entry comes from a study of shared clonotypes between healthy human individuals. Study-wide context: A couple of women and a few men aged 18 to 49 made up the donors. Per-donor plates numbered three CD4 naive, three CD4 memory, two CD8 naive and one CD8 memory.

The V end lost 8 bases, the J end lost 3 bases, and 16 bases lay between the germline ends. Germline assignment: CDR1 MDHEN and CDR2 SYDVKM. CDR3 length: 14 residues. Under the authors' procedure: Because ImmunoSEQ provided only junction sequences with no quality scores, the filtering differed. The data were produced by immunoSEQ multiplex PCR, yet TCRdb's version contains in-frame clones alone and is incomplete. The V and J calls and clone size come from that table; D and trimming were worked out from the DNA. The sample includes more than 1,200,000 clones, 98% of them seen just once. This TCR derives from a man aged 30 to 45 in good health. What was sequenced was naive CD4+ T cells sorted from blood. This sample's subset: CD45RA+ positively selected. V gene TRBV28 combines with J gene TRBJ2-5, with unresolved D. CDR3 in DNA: TGTGCCAGCGCCGAAATGGTGGCAGAAGAGACCCAGTACTTC. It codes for CASAEMVAEETQYF.